One sample yielded the 23 T cell receptor beta chains listed below, sequenced in a study of CD8+ T cells in alopecia areata. TCR sequencing used cDNA made by reverse transcription of extracted RNA. Produced via immunoSEQ multiplex PCR; TCRdb's table is partial and in-frame only. The sample has over 90,000 clones, about nine tenths seen once. The treatment is: oral pan-JAK inhibitor, 5-10 mg twice daily. The input for sequencing was CD8+ T cells sorted from blood, taken at roughly week 30, from a patient treated with tofacitinib. The receptors shown here come from a human donor with alopecia areata.

This sequence joins TRBV19 and TRBJ1-1, with a tentative D call TRBD1 (5 bases). The V and J ends lost 5 bases and 0 bases respectively, with 10 bases between them. This CDR3 region has 14 residues. The germline V gene has CDR1 LNHDA and CDR2 SQIVND (reference sequence). CDR3 coding DNA: TGTGCCAGTAGTGTAGGGACTCTGAACACTGAAGCTTTCTTT. This gives the protein CASSVGTLNTEAFF.

This clone was recorded a few times. The chain couples TRBV7-6 to TRBJ2-7; 8 bases match TRBD1. The V segment lost 4 bases and the J segment 4 bases; nucleotides outside the gene matches: 6. Germline-derived CDR1 and CDR2 are SGHVS and FNYEAQ. CDR3 length: 14 residues. The CDR3 DNA follows: TGTGCCAGCAGCTCAGGGGGCATTAGGTACGAGCAGTACTTC. Translated: CASSSGGIRYEQYF.

This clone has more than one count but fewer than ten. This chain connects TRBV5-6 to TRBJ2-1; 7 bases match TRBD2. The germline V gene encodes CDR1 SGHDT and CDR2 YYEEEE. This CDR3 spans 18 amino acids. The junction had 17 bases not matched to a gene; V was cut back by 5 bases and J by 3 bases. Written as DNA, the CDR3 is TGTGCCAGCAGTTACGGGACTACCCCATCTCCATTCTACAATGAGCAGTTCTTC. This sequence encodes CASSYGTTPSPFYNEQFF.

The chain has TRBV29-1 and TRBJ1-1; tentatively, D is TRBD1 (5 bases). CDR3 size: 12 residues. V lost 5 bases and J 1 base, leaving 8 bases between the germline ends. Germline lookup yields CDR1 SQVTM and CDR2 ANQGSEA. The CDR3 spells CSVPQGNTEAFF. Written as DNA, the CDR3 is TGCAGCGTTCCTCAGGGGAACACTGAAGCTTTCTTT.

The CDR3 bases are TGCGCCAGCAGCCAAGAGCCGGGGACAGGGTACGAGCAGTACTTC. Protein sequence: CASSQEPGTGYEQYF. The V and J genes are TRBV4-1 and TRBJ2-7; TRBD1 matches at 9 bases. The V and J ends lost 0 bases and 4 bases, in that order; junction bases with no gene match: 4. This CDR3 is built from 15 residues. Germline loops: CDR1 MGHRA, CDR2 YSYEKL.

Notes on this clone: At the DNA level, this CDR3 is encoded by other sequences in the same sample as well. The chain is built from TRBV6-5 and TRBJ2-7, with TRBD1 matching over 8 bases. The V gene's germline CDR1 is MNHEY and CDR2 SVGAGI. The CDR3 has 14 residues. Trimming at V came to 2 bases and at J to 4 bases, leaving 4 bases not matched to a gene. CDR3 DNA sequence: TGTGCCAGCAGTTACGGGCAGGGGGCATACGAGCAGTACTTC. Amino acids: CASSYGQGAYEQYF.

This clone was recorded a few times. V usage is TRBV5-1 and J usage is TRBJ2-3, with D possibly TRBD2 on 6 matching bases. CDR1 is SGHRS and CDR2 is YFSETQ in the germline V gene. V lost 1 base and J 4 bases, leaving 16 bases between the germline ends. There are 16 residues in the CDR3. The CDR3: CASSLSSGPQPDTQYF. CDR3 nucleotide sequence: TGCGCCAGCAGCTTGAGTAGCGGCCCACAACCAGATACGCAGTATTTT. The whole variable domain, filled in from reference TRBV5-1 and TRBJ2-3, reads KAGVTQTPRYLIKTRGQQVTLSCSPISGHRSVSWYQQTPGQGLQFLFEYFSETQRNKGNFPGRFSGRQFSNSRSEMNVSTLELGDSALYLCASSLSSGPQPDTQYFGPGTRLTVL.

V usage is TRBV15 and J usage is TRBJ2-2; TRBD1 is a possible D gene (6 bases). The CDR3 extends over 13 amino acids. V was shortened by 2 bases and J by 7 bases, with 8 bases between the two germline ends. Germline V gene lookup returns CDR1 LNHNV and CDR2 YYDKDF (reference sequence). CDR3 amino acids: CATSRQGSGELFF. The CDR3 DNA follows: TGTGCCACCAGCAGACAGGGGAGCGGGGAGCTGTTTTTT.

A note on this clone: Compared with germline, one end of the junction differs, possibly owing to a read error. The chain couples TRBV29-1 to TRBJ2-6; D perhaps matches TRBD1 (5 bases). The CDR3 loop spans 17 amino acids. Germline values: CDR1 SQVTM, CDR2 ANQGSEA. The CDR3 nucleotides read TGCAGCATCCCTACTCATACAGGACCCTCTGGGGCCAACGTCCTGGCTTTC. It codes for CSIPTHTGPSGANVLAF.

V is TRBV6-5 and J is TRBJ2-4; D not resolved. Germline V gene sequence: CDR1 MNHEY, CDR2 SVGAGI. Deletions cut 4 bases from V and 0 bases from J, with 10 bases between. CDR3 length: 15 residues. This CDR3 reads CASSFSYLAKNIQYF. The CDR3, as DNA: TGTGCCAGCAGTTTCAGCTACCTAGCCAAAAACATTCAGTACTTC.

The V call is TRBV7-9, the J call TRBJ2-1; weak D call: TRBD2 (5 bases). V lost 5 bases, J lost 0 bases, and 11 bases lay in between. The length of the CDR3 is 15 residues. The germline V gene has CDR1 SEHNR and CDR2 FQNEAQ (reference sequence). This chain's CDR3 is CASSRSETSYNEQFF. The CDR3 nucleotides are TGTGCCAGCAGCCGTAGCGAGACCTCCTACAATGAGCAGTTCTTC.

This chain connects TRBV12-5 to TRBJ1-2; the D gene is possibly TRBD1 (6 bases). The CDR3 is made up of 16 amino acids. CDR1 is LGHNT and CDR2 is FRNRAP in the germline V gene. With 0 bases removed from V and 0 bases from J, the gap between germline ends came to 11 bases. This chain's CDR3 is CASGLVQGRANYGYTF. The CDR3 DNA reads as TGTGCTAGTGGTTTGGTACAGGGTAGAGCTAACTATGGCTACACCTTC.

The chain is built from TRBV2 and TRBJ2-1, with 9 nucleotides matching TRBD2. This CDR3 comprises 16 residues. The germline gives CDR1 SNHLY, CDR2 FYNNEI. V dropped 2 bases and J dropped 3; count of bases not matched to a gene: 5. CDR3 sequence: CASSETPSGNYNEQFF. In DNA, the CDR3 is TGTGCCAGCAGTGAAACTCCTAGCGGGAACTACAATGAGCAGTTCTTC.

The chain carries TRBV27 and TRBJ2-7; D could derive from TRBD1 or TRBD2 (6 bases each). V lost 7 bases and J 2 bases, leaving 15 bases between the germline ends. Germline CDR1 and CDR2: MNHEY and SMNVEV (reference sequence). This CDR3 has 14 residues. The CDR3 DNA is TGTGCCAGCACCCCCGGGGGCGGAGCCTACGAGCAGTACTTC. It yields the protein CASTPGGGAYEQYF.

CDR3 region: CASSQGEGNTEAFF. The CDR3 DNA follows: TGTGCCAGCAGCCAGGGGGAGGGTAACACTGAAGCTTTCTTT. The genes are TRBV6-5 and TRBJ1-1, with 7 bases fitting TRBD1. This CDR3 has 14 residues. The V and J ends lost 6 bases and 2 bases, in that order; junction bases with no gene match: 6. Per germline, CDR1 MNHEY and CDR2 SVGAGI.

The gene calls are TRBV15 and TRBJ2-1; tentative D call: TRBD2 (6 bases). Trimming took off 3 bases at V and 10 bases at J, with 19 bases between the two ends. The CDR3 spans 15 residues. Germline V gives CDR1 LNHNV, CDR2 YYDKDF (reference sequence). CDR3: CATSRSRDSTWEQFF. The CDR3 DNA reads TGTGCCACCAGCAGGTCCCGGGACTCAACATGGGAGCAGTTCTTC. Looking up the rest from reference TRBV15 and TRBJ2-1 gives the full variable domain: DAMVIQNPRYQVTQFGKPVTLSCSQTLNHNVMYWYQQKSSQAPKLLFHYYDKDFNNEADTPDNFQSRRPNTSFCFLDIRSPGLGDTAMYLCATSRSRDSTWEQFFGPGTRLTVL.

The count of this clone is one. The rearrangement joins TRBV29-1 to TRBJ2-2, with D perhaps TRBD2 (7 bases). There are 16 residues in the CDR3. V was trimmed by 0 bases and J by 3 bases, leaving 14 bases between them. Germline lookup yields CDR1 SQVTM and CDR2 ANQGSEA. This CDR3 is CSVEDRGARHTGELFF. CDR3 in DNA: TGCAGCGTTGAAGATCGGGGGGCTCGGCACACCGGGGAGCTGTTTTTT.

The chain uses TRBV13 and TRBJ1-1, with D possibly being TRBD1 (6 bases). Trimming took 5 bases from V and 0 from J, leaving 10 bases between them. CDR1 and CDR2 from the germline V gene are PRHDT and FYEKMQ (reference sequence). CDR3 length equals 14 residues. CDR3 DNA sequence: TGTGCCAGCAGCCCCGGACAGATGAACACTGAAGCTTTCTTT. It is translated as CASSPGQMNTEAFF.

The gene calls are TRBV27 and TRBJ2-7; 9 nucleotides align to TRBD2. The CDR3 consists of 14 residues. Trimming removed 3 bases from V and 3 bases from J; junction bases left unmatched: 3. Germline lookup yields CDR1 MNHEY and CDR2 SMNVEV (reference sequence). The CDR3 nucleotides are TGTGCCAGCAGTTTCGCTAGCGGGGTCTACGAGCAGTACTTC. This sequence encodes CASSFASGVYEQYF.

The rearrangement links TRBV30 to TRBJ2-2; D is perhaps TRBD1 (6 bases). The CDR3 loop spans 14 amino acids. Germline assignment: CDR1 GTSNPN and CDR2 SVGIG (reference sequence). Trimming shortened V by 1 base and J by 6 bases, and 12 bases separated the two germline ends. The CDR3: CAWSAPGTPGELFF. Here the CDR3 DNA reads TGTGCCTGGAGTGCCCCAGGGACACCCGGGGAGCTGTTTTTT.

The chain employs TRBV7-9 and TRBJ2-7; a weak D match, TRBD1 (5 bases). The CDR3 has 13 residues. Trimming shortened V by 5 bases and J by 1 base, and 9 bases separated the two germline ends. Germline lookup yields CDR1 SEHNR and CDR2 FQNEAQ (reference sequence). The CDR3 DNA reads TGTGCCAGCAGCACACAGGCTTCCTACGAGCAGTACTTC. Translation gives CASSTQASYEQYF.

This sequence joins TRBV4-1 and TRBJ2-7, with a weak D call TRBD1 (5 bases). Germline lookup yields CDR1 MGHRA and CDR2 YSYEKL. The V end was cut by 3 bases, the J end by 0 bases, with 9 bases between. The CDR3 has 14 residues. The CDR3 bases are TGCGCCAGCAGCCATGGCACAGGCTCCTACGAGCAGTACTTC. Its protein is CASSHGTGSYEQYF.

The chain carries TRBV2 and TRBJ1-4; D call uncertain. The V end lost 3 bases, the J end lost 0 bases, and 11 bases lay between the germline ends. The CDR3 consists of 16 residues. CDR1 and CDR2 (germline): SNHLY, FYNNEI. The CDR3 region is CASSDSVSTTNEKLFF. The CDR3 nucleotides read TGTGCCAGCAGTGATTCGGTCAGCACAACTAATGAAAAACTGTTTTTT.